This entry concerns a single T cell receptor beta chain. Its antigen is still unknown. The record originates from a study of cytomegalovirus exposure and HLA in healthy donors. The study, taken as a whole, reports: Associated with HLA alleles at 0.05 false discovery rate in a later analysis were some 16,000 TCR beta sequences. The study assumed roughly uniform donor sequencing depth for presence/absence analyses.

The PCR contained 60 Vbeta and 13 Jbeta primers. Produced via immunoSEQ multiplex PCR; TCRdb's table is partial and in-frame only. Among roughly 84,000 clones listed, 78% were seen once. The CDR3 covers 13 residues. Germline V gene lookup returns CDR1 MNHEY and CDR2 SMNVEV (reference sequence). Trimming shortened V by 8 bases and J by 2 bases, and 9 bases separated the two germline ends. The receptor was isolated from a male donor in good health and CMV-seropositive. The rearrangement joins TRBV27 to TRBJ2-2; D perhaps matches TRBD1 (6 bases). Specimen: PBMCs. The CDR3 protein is CASRDTNTGELFF. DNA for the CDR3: TGTGCCAGCCGGGACACCAACACCGGGGAGCTGTTTTTT.